A selection of T cell receptor beta chains follows, all from one sample in a study of T cells in Graves' hyperthyroidism and ophthalmopathy. TCRdb called the multiplex PCR reads again in MiXCR, with one record for every CDR3 protein. The sample records under 130,000 distinct CDR3 sequences, 47% being singletons. The sample comprised blood. These receptor sequences come from a man aged 40-49 years with Graves' hyperthyroidism. CDR3s include the opening cysteine and the closing phenylalanine or tryptophan. D genes are given only for firm matches. Only some rows state a clone size, as once, few, many or a class for expanded clones.

CDR3nt: TGTGCCAGTAGTCCCGTAGCGGGATCGGGGACAGATACGCAGTATTTT; CDR3aa: CASSPVAGSGTDTQYF; d_gene: TRBD2; j_gene: TRBJ2-3; abundance: many; v_gene: TRBV19
CDR3nt: TGCAGCGTTGGTACAGGTTCCTACGAGCAGTACTTC; CDR3aa: CSVGTGSYEQYF; d_gene: NA; j_gene: TRBJ2-7; abundance: many; v_gene: TRBV29-1
CDR3nt: TGTGCCAGCAGTCGGACAGGCGACAATCAGCCCCAGCATTTT; CDR3aa: CASSRTGDNQPQHF; d_gene: TRBD1; j_gene: TRBJ1-5; abundance: many; v_gene: TRBV6-1
CDR3nt: TGTGCCGCCAGCAGCCAAGAAGTAGGTTACGAGCAGTACTTC; CDR3aa: CAASSQEVGYEQYF; d_gene: NA; j_gene: TRBJ2-7; abundance: NA; v_gene: TRBV15
CDR3nt: TGTGCCAGCAGTGGTTATGGGGGCACGAGCACAGATACGCAGTATTTT; CDR3aa: CASSGYGGTSTDTQYF; d_gene: NA; j_gene: TRBJ2-3; abundance: many; v_gene: TRBV2
CDR3nt: TGTGCCAGCACGCTGGGAGCGGGGGGTTCGGATGAGCAGTTCTTC; CDR3aa: CASTLGAGGSDEQFF; d_gene: TRBD2; j_gene: TRBJ2-1; abundance: many; v_gene: TRBV12-3/TRBV12-4
CDR3nt: TGTGCCAGCAGCTGGGGGCTAGGGGGAAACACCATATATTTT; CDR3aa: CASSWGLGGNTIYF; d_gene: NA; j_gene: TRBJ1-3; abundance: many; v_gene: TRBV2
CDR3nt: TGTGCCACCAGTCCCTTCAGGGCAGGGGATAGCAATCAGCCCCAGCATTTT; CDR3aa: CATSPFRAGDSNQPQHF; d_gene: NA; j_gene: TRBJ1-5; abundance: NA; v_gene: TRBV24-1
CDR3nt: TGTGCCAGCAGCGCCACCCGACTCCAAGGCCAAGAGACCCAGTACTTC; CDR3aa: CASSATRLQGQETQYF; d_gene: NA; j_gene: TRBJ2-5; abundance: NA; v_gene: TRBV7-8
CDR3nt: TGTGCCATCTCCCCGGCGGCGGTAATCACAGATACGCAGTATTTT; CDR3aa: CAISPAAVITDTQYF; d_gene: NA; j_gene: TRBJ2-3; abundance: once; v_gene: TRBV10-3
CDR3nt: TGTGCCAGCAGCTTACGACAGGGAACCGGGGAGCTGTTTTTT; CDR3aa: CASSLRQGTGELFF; d_gene: TRBD1; j_gene: TRBJ2-2; abundance: NA; v_gene: TRBV7-9
CDR3nt: TGTGCAAGTCGCTTGGGAAATCCCGGACGAGGGGGAGATACGCAGTATTTT; CDR3aa: CASRLGNPGRGGDTQYF; d_gene: NA; j_gene: TRBJ2-3; abundance: NA; v_gene: TRBV12-2
CDR3nt: TGTGCCAGCGGTCTTTCGGGACCCTCTGGGGCCAACGTCCTGACTTTC; CDR3aa: CASGLSGPSGANVLTF; d_gene: NA; j_gene: TRBJ2-6; abundance: many; v_gene: TRBV13
CDR3nt: TGTGCCAGCAGCTTAGTGGCTCCCCCAGATACGCAGTATTTT; CDR3aa: CASSLVAPPDTQYF; d_gene: NA; j_gene: TRBJ2-3; abundance: many; v_gene: TRBV11-3
CDR3nt: TGTGCCAGCAGCCAAGAAATCCGGGACTTCACAGATACGCAGTATTTT; CDR3aa: CASSQEIRDFTDTQYF; d_gene: NA; j_gene: TRBJ2-3; abundance: few; v_gene: TRBV7-2
CDR3nt: TGTGCCGGCAGCTGGCGAGCCTACGAGCAGTACTTC; CDR3aa: CAGSWRAYEQYF; d_gene: NA; j_gene: TRBJ2-7; abundance: NA; v_gene: TRBV5-6
CDR3nt: TGTGCCAGTAGTATCCAGGGCCGATACTCTGGGGCCAACGTCCTGACTTTC; CDR3aa: CASSIQGRYSGANVLTF; d_gene: NA; j_gene: TRBJ2-6; abundance: NA; v_gene: TRBV19